The next 21 T cell receptor beta chains were all read from a single sample in a study of T cell responses to AZD1222 COVID-19 vaccine (dated by TCRdb to 2020 to 2022). In the paper's terms, the time point label means: about 28 days (+/-7) after the second vaccine dose. The library was produced with the immunoSEQ multiplex PCR assay. TCRdb holds this immuneACCESS table with in-frame rearrangements only. Some clones are missing; in checked studies, unresolved V genes explain under half, and the rest has no known cause. The table for this sample lists over 110,000 clones; about nine tenths of them were counted only once. The ten largest clonotypes hold approximately 1.8% of the sample. The specimen was peripheral blood, collected 28 days after the second AZD1222 dose. The receptors stem from an adult who received the AZD1222 COVID-19 vaccine.

The rearrangement links TRBV7-9 to TRBJ2-3; D is possibly TRBD1 (5 bases). Looked up from germline, CDR1 is SEHNR and CDR2 is FQNEAQ (reference sequence). The CDR3 covers 16 residues. Trimming cost V 0 bases and J 0 bases, with 10 bases left between them. The CDR3 DNA follows: TGTGCCAGCAGCTTAGCGGACACACCTAGCACAGATACGCAGTATTTT. Translation gives CASSLADTPSTDTQYF.

The gene calls are TRBV7-8 and TRBJ2-6; D is unclear. The germline V gene has CDR1 SGHVS and CDR2 FQNEAQ. The length of the CDR3 is 16 residues. With 0 bases removed from V and 2 bases from J, the gap between germline ends came to 8 bases. The CDR3 is CASSLALGTGANVLTF. As DNA, the CDR3 is TGTGCCAGCAGCTTAGCGCTGGGAACTGGGGCCAACGTCCTGACTTTC.

This sequence joins TRBV10-1 and TRBJ2-1; possible D gene TRBD2, 6 bases. Between the trimmed V and J ends, which lost 0 bases and 9 bases, there was a span of 15 bases. The CDR3 runs 15 residues. In germline, CDR1 is WNHNN, CDR2 SYGVQD (reference sequence). The CDR3, as DNA: TGCGCCAGCAGTGAGTCAGGGCTAGCGATTCGTGAGCAGTTCTTC. Its translation: CASSESGLAIREQFF.

This clone was recorded only once. The V call is TRBV24-1, the J call TRBJ2-1, with no clear D. Deletions cut 2 bases from V and 6 bases from J, with 19 bases between. The CDR3 totals 17 residues. Germline CDR1 is KGHDR and CDR2 is SFDVKD. The CDR3 protein is CATSDSPAGPLANEQFF. DNA of the CDR3: TGTGCCACCAGTGATTCCCCCGCCGGTCCCCTTGCCAATGAGCAGTTCTTC.

A single count supports this clone. The chain couples TRBV30 to TRBJ2-7, with a tentative D call TRBD2 (6 bases). Germline CDR1 is GTSNPN and CDR2 is SVGIG (reference sequence). The CDR3 contains 14 residues. V was shortened by 7 bases and J by 3 bases, with 19 bases between the two germline ends. The CDR3 coding sequence is TGTGCCTCGCAGCGGCGGGGAATCTACTACGAGCAGTACTTC. Translating it yields CASQRRGIYYEQYF.

On this clone: One end of the junction varies from germline; a read error may be responsible. The chain has TRBV6-4 and TRBJ1-2; no clear D. The length of the CDR3 is 9 residues. The V gene's germline CDR1 is MRHNA and CDR2 SNTAGT. CDR3 protein: CASSDSRVF. The CDR3 nucleotides read TGTGCCAGCAGTGACTCCCGGGTCTTC.

In its sample, this clone was seen a few times. The V gene is TRBV11-2, the J gene TRBJ2-7; D remains ambiguous. CDR3 length: 14 amino acids. The V and J ends lost 2 bases and 0 bases respectively, with 8 bases between them. CDR1 is SGHAT and CDR2 is FQNNGV in the germline V gene. The CDR3 spells CASSLILGSYEQYF. The CDR3 DNA follows: TGTGCCAGCAGCTTAATACTCGGCTCCTACGAGCAGTACTTC.

The chain employs TRBV10-1 and TRBJ2-1; TRBD2 agrees at 10 bases. CDR3 length: 13 residues. With 4 bases clipped from V and 15 bases from J, the junction kept 9 bases outside the gene matches. Germline CDR1 and CDR2: WNHNN and SYGVQD (reference sequence). CDR3 DNA: TGCGCCAGCAGTGGAATCTCTAGCGGGAGTCTGTTCTTC. Translated: CASSGISSGSLFF.

V is TRBV15 and J is TRBJ2-2; D remains ambiguous. The length of the CDR3 is 13 residues. The V gene's germline CDR1 is LNHNV and CDR2 YYDKDF (reference sequence). V was cut by 4 bases and J by 2 bases, with 5 bases left in between. The CDR3 protein is CATSTKNTGELFF. In nucleotides, the CDR3 is TGTGCCACCAGCACTAAAAACACCGGGGAGCTGTTTTTT.

The V gene is TRBV6-2 or TRBV6-3, the J gene TRBJ1-4, with D maybe TRBD1 (6 bases). The CDR3 covers 14 residues. The germline CDR1 and CDR2 sequences are MNHEY and SVGEGT. Between the trimmed V and J ends, which lost 4 bases and 5 bases, there was a span of 11 bases. The DNA for the CDR3 is TGTGCCAGCAGTTTGCCCGACAGGAATGAAAAACTGTTTTTT. Translated: CASSLPDRNEKLFF.

The chain is built from TRBV28 and TRBJ1-4, with TRBD1 matching over 9 bases. The V segment lost 7 bases and the J segment 11 bases; nucleotides outside the gene matches: 14. Germline values: CDR1 MDHEN, CDR2 SYDVKM. The CDR3 sequence is 15 residues long. The CDR3 protein is CASNGRTGEVRKLFF. CDR3 DNA sequence: TGTGCCAGCAATGGAAGGACAGGGGAAGTACGTAAACTGTTTTTT.

V usage is TRBV25-1 and J usage is TRBJ1-1; tentatively, D is TRBD1 (6 bases). Per germline, CDR1 MGHDK and CDR2 SYGVNS. Trimming cost V 1 base and J 1 base, with 10 bases left between them. This CDR3 is 15 amino acids long. The CDR3 loop is CASSEFGTPNTEAFF. The CDR3 bases are TGTGCCAGCAGTGAATTCGGGACACCGAACACTGAAGCTTTCTTT.

The V and J genes are TRBV5-8 and TRBJ1-6; 7 bases match TRBD1. V shed 4 bases, J shed 7 bases, and the junction held 8 bases outside the gene matches. Germline values: CDR1 SGHTS, CDR2 YDEGEE. The length of the CDR3 is 15 residues. The CDR3 DNA is TGTGCCAGCAGCCGGGGGACAGCCAAAAATTCACCCCTCCACTTT. Its protein is CASSRGTAKNSPLHF.

The chain combines TRBV28 with TRBJ1-5; D is unclear. V gave up 3 bases and J gave up 4 bases, with 7 bases separating them. This CDR3 region has 13 residues. Germline CDR1 and CDR2: MDHEN and SYDVKM. Here the CDR3 reads CASSFARNQPQHF. Written as DNA, the CDR3 is TGTGCCAGCAGTTTTGCCAGAAATCAGCCCCAGCATTTT. Variable domain in full (rest from reference TRBV28 and TRBJ1-5): DVKVTQSSRYLVKRTGEKVFLECVQDMDHENMFWYRQDPGLGLRLIYFSYDVKMKEKGDIPEGYSVSREKKERFSLILESASTNQTSMYLCASSFARNQPQHFGDGTRLSIL.

The chain joins TRBV3-1 (or the pseudogene TRBV3-2) to TRBJ1-6, with D possibly matching TRBD1 (6 bases). Trimming stripped 3 bases from V and 7 bases from J, with 13 bases between. Germline V gene lookup returns CDR1 LGHDT and CDR2 YNNKEL (reference sequence). This CDR3 region has 15 residues. The CDR3 DNA sequence: TGTGCCAGCAGCCAGACCGGGACACCCAATTCACCCCTCCACTTT. This encodes CASSQTGTPNSPLHF.

The gene calls are TRBV27 and TRBJ1-2; 10 nucleotides line up with TRBD1. The trim removed 5 bases at V and 4 bases at J, leaving 4 bases unmatched. CDR3 length equals 14 residues. Germline CDR1 MNHEY, CDR2 SMNVEV (reference sequence). CDR3 nucleotide sequence: TGTGCCAGCAGTGGGGACAGGGGATTCTATGGCTACACCTTC. Translation: CASSGDRGFYGYTF.

The rearrangement uses TRBV10-3 and TRBJ2-7; D is unresolved. Germline V CDR1 and CDR2: ENHRY, SYGVKD. The CDR3 is 11 residues long. V lost 4 bases, J lost 5 bases, and 6 bases lay in between. The chain's CDR3 is CAISATDEQYF. The CDR3 bases are TGTGCCATCAGTGCTACTGACGAGCAGTACTTC.

The rearrangement joins TRBV28 to TRBJ1-4; 11 positions match TRBD1. J lost 1 base, V lost 6 bases, and 4 bases had no gene match. CDR1 is MDHEN and CDR2 is SYDVKM in the germline V gene. CDR3 length equals 16 residues. The CDR3 loop is CASSGQGAGTNEKLFF. CDR3 nucleotide sequence: TGTGCCAGCAGCGGACAGGGGGCCGGAACTAATGAAAAACTGTTTTTT.

This sequence joins TRBV12-3 or TRBV12-4 and TRBJ1-5; TRBD1 aligns across 9 bases. Trimming at V came to 9 bases and at J to 0 bases, leaving 0 bases not matched to a gene. The CDR3 is 13 residues long. The CDR3: CARTGGSNQPQHF. The CDR3 DNA is TGTGCCAGGACAGGGGGTAGCAATCAGCCCCAGCATTTT.

The count of this clone is one. The junction departs from the called germline gene at one end, perhaps through a read error. The chain carries TRBV7-7 and TRBJ2-1; the D is unclear. The CDR3 is 14 amino acids. Germline V gene data show CDR1 as SSHAT and CDR2 as FNYEAQ (reference sequence). The CDR3 spells CASSPSTMYNEQFF. The CDR3 nucleotides read TGTGCTAGCAGCCCGAGTACTATGTACAATGAGCAGTTCTTC. Using reference TRBV7-7 and TRBJ2-1 for the parts outside the CDR3, the full variable domain is GAGVSQSPRYKVTKRGQDVTLRCDPISSHATLYWYQQALGQGPEFLTYFNYEAQPDKSGLPSDRFSAERPEGSISTLTIQRTEQRDSAMYRCASSPSTMYNEQFFGPGTRLTVL.

The chain couples TRBV4-1 to TRBJ2-3, with TRBD2 matching 7 bases. This CDR3 region has 17 residues. Germline loops: CDR1 MGHRA, CDR2 YSYEKL. V shed 0 bases, J shed 4 bases, and the junction held 10 bases outside the gene matches. Written as DNA, the CDR3 is TGCGCCAGCAGCCAAGATTGGGAGGGAAGTTCGGCAGATACGCAGTATTTT. Translated, it gives CASSQDWEGSSADTQYF.